This record looks at one T cell receptor beta chain sequence and its context. The antigen is not known. The germline V gene encodes CDR1 MGHDK and CDR2 SYGVNS. The CDR3 contains 15 residues. V lost 8 bases and J lost 6, with 22 bases in between. RNA transcripts yielded amplified TCR beta CDR3 regions. Following a first-round RT-PCR that used HTBI primers, a second-round multiplex PCR was carried out. TCRdb ran MiXCR on the multiplex PCR reads and lists one entry per CDR3 protein. Of 650,000 to 900,000 distinct CDR3 sequences detected, roughly 40% appear once; the ten largest clones hold approximately 43%. This entry is derived from a study of Graves' ophthalmopathy and Graves' hyperthyroidism. Study findings and constraints: In predicting ophthalmopathy progression, the model reached around 65% sensitivity and 72% to 85% specificity.

In donors with ophthalmopathy, activity was moderate-to-severe, with CAS ≥3, NOSPECS ≥4 and duration under 3 months. What was sequenced was peripheral blood. The chain joins TRBV25-1 to TRBJ1-2, with D unresolved. This TCR was sampled from an adult man with Graves' ophthalmopathy. The DNA for the CDR3 is TGTGCCAGCTCACCCAATGCGGGGAGTGATCATGGCTACACCTTC. It is translated as CASSPNAGSDHGYTF.